This T cell receptor beta chain was recovered during a study of blood T cell repertoires in COVID-19. On the study more broadly: PBMCs, B-cell-depleted T cells, or T cells provided the cDNA or gDNA that made up the material.

Only in-frame clones appear in the TCRdb table, and some are missing; sequencing was by immunoSEQ multiplex PCR. Among about 62,000 clones listed, around 87% were seen once. This clone is large. The source material was peripheral blood. The source is a woman aged 55 to 70 with COVID-19, enrolled during active disease.

CDR3 coding DNA: TGTGCCAGCAACTTGTGGGGAGGGTCAGGCGATGAGCAGTTCTTC. Encoded protein: CASNLWGGSGDEQFF. The rearrangement links TRBV7-2 to TRBJ2-1, with 7 bases that match TRBD2. The CDR3 loop spans 15 amino acids. Germline values: CDR1 SGHTA, CDR2 FQGNSA. The V segment lost 7 bases and the J segment 8 bases; nucleotides outside the gene matches: 14.